This T cell receptor beta chain was found in a study of beta chain features in type 1 diabetes. Study as a whole: Cells sorted and examined across all samples totaled approximately 110 million.

Regarding the study as a whole: Patients showed naive, central memory and Treg TCRB repertoires that appeared more similar than those of healthy donors. Among patients with Type 1 diabetes, TCRB CDR3s were moderately but significantly shorter in every one of the four CD4+ subsets.

Blood was collected once per donor into heparin, averaging about 116 mL. Populations obtained by sorting all exceeded 95% purity. CDR3 length equals 16 residues. Germline trimming cut 2 bases from V and 6 bases from J; bases unmatched to any gene: 13. Germline CDR1 and CDR2: GTSNPN and SVGIG (reference sequence). The sample holds a few counts of this clone. As yet, its antigen is unknown. The study reverse transcribed the entire isolated RNA, so it sequenced expressed TCRB transcripts. This table comes from immunoSEQ multiplex PCR, and its TCRdb copy is limited to in-frame clones, with some not included. The sample lists roughly 340,000 clones; around an eighth were seen once.

This sequence joins TRBV30 and TRBJ2-4; 7 positions match TRBD2. Sample: naive CD4+ T cells from blood. The TCR sequence derives from a woman aged 18-29 years with type 1 diabetes. The CDR3 nucleotides are TGTGCCTGGAGTTTGGGGGGGAGTGGGGTTAGAAACATTCAGTACTTC. Protein product: CAWSLGGSGVRNIQYF.